This TCR beta chain derives from a study of Ad26.COV2.S vaccination and SARS-CoV-2 variants. Clones were read by immunoSEQ multiplex PCR, and TCRdb kept only the in-frame ones, dropping some. The table lists 150,000 to 200,000 clones, approximately 88% of them singletons. Points from the study as a whole: It was reported that spike-specific CD8+ and CD4+ T cell responses were substantially broad after vaccination. Assessments of TCR breadth and depth may have underestimated the total T cell responses.

With 2 bases removed from V and 8 bases from J, the gap between germline ends came to 15 bases. There are 14 residues in the CDR3. Germline CDR1 ENHRY, CDR2 SYGVKD. In regard to this clone: Its cognate antigen is unknown.

The chain combines TRBV10-3 with TRBJ1-2, with D possibly being TRBD1 (6 bases). This receptor was obtained from a human donor who had recovered from COVID-19. Here the sequenced sample was peripheral blood, taken after recovery from COVID-19. In DNA form, the CDR3 reads TGTGCCATCAGTGAGGGGGGCAGGGAGAACGGCTACACCTTC. Amino acids: CAISEGGRENGYTF.